The 16 T cell receptor beta chains below come from one sample, sequenced in a study of T cells after yellow fever vaccination (dated by TCRdb to between 2018 and 2020). Library preparation used 5' RACE. Reads for this sample came from an Illumina HiSeq 2500. TCRdb's own reprocessing of the public reads used fastp at Q25 and MiXCR and kept productive beta chains. Merged by CDR3 protein, the rows form single entries marked with the most common genes and DNA. This sample comprises roughly 300,000 distinct CDR3 sequences, around 8.1% of them detected only once. 17% of the sample belongs to the ten largest clones. The sample's treatment or condition label is to be understood as: live attenuated yellow fever vaccine strain. The material sequenced was PBMCs, taken more than 35 days after the first yellow fever vaccination. All receptors derive from a young man who received the YFV17D yellow fever vaccine.

A remark on this clonotype: A much bigger clone sits one base away, suggesting this may be a read error. The chain is built from TRBV7-2 and TRBJ1-6; D gene uncertain. Germline values: CDR1 SGHTA, CDR2 FQGNSA. The CDR3 has 15 residues. Trimming cost V 6 bases and J 2 bases, with 11 bases left between them. The CDR3 sequence is CASRKTDTYNSPLHF. The DNA for the CDR3 is TGTGCCAGCAGGAAAACAGATACCTATAATTCACCCCTCCACTTT.

This clonotype has only a few counts. The chain carries TRBV3-1 and TRBJ1-5; D unclear. V was shortened by 1 base and J by 7 bases, with 8 bases between the two germline ends. Germline CDR1 is LGHDT and CDR2 is YNNKEL (reference sequence). This CDR3 comprises 13 residues. The CDR3: CASSQAPVQPQHF. The CDR3 DNA sequence: TGTGCCAGCAGCCAAGCGCCCGTACAGCCCCAGCATTTT.

This clonotype was seen a few times. The V gene is TRBV9, the J gene TRBJ1-1, with a tentative D call TRBD1 (5 bases). Trimming removed 4 bases at V and 4 bases at J, with 11 bases between. This CDR3 region has 13 residues. CDR1 is SGDLS and CDR2 is YYNGEE in the germline V gene. The CDR3 nucleotides are TGTGCCAGCAGCAAAAGGGGTGGCACTGAAGCTTTCTTT. It encodes CASSKRGGTEAFF.

A few counts support this clonotype. The genes are TRBV4-3 and TRBJ1-2; 9 bases agree with TRBD1. CDR3 length equals 15 residues. V was pared by 3 bases and J by 5 bases, with 7 bases of the junction left unmatched. Germline V gene data show CDR1 as LGHNA and CDR2 as YSLEER. CDR3 sequence (DNA): TGCGCCAGCAGCCATCTCCCGGGACAGGGATATGGCTACACCTTC. It translates to CASSHLPGQGYGYTF.

The V gene is TRBV6-2 or TRBV6-3, the J gene TRBJ2-2; the D is unclear. Trimming removed 4 bases at V and 1 base at J, with 7 bases between. Germline values: CDR1 MNHEY, CDR2 SVGEGT. The CDR3 is 14 amino acids. The CDR3 is CASSFTENTGELFF. The CDR3 nucleotides read TGTGCCAGCAGTTTTACAGAGAACACCGGGGAGCTGTTTTTT.

In its sample, this clonotype was seen a few times. The V gene is TRBV2, the J gene TRBJ1-6; perhaps TRBD1 as D (6 bases). Trimming took 6 bases from V and 10 from J, leaving 16 bases between them. In germline, CDR1 is SNHLY, CDR2 FYNNEI. CDR3 length: 14 residues. CDR3 loop: CASRTHRDHSPLHF. The CDR3, as DNA: TGTGCCAGCAGGACCCACAGGGACCACTCACCCCTCCACTTT.

V and J are TRBV7-8 and TRBJ2-7; 10 positions agree with TRBD1. Looked up from germline, CDR1 is SGHVS and CDR2 is FQNEAQ. The V and J ends lost 7 bases and 2 bases, in that order; junction bases with no gene match: 5. The CDR3 covers 14 residues. The CDR3 coding sequence is TGTGCCAGCACCGGACAGGGGGAAACCTACGAGCAGTACGTC. Protein: CASTGQGETYEQYV.

This clonotype was counted only a few times. The V call is TRBV6-1, the J call TRBJ2-5, with 7 bases fitting TRBD1. V gave up 6 bases and J gave up 5 bases; unmatched junction bases: 9. The germline gives CDR1 MNHNS, CDR2 SASEGT. The CDR3 contains 14 residues. Here the CDR3 reads CASRSQTGWETQYF. As DNA, the CDR3 is TGTGCCAGCAGATCCCAGACAGGGTGGGAGACCCAGTACTTC.

This clonotype was counted a few times. The chain is built from TRBV12-3 or TRBV12-4 and TRBJ1-5; D gene ambiguous. The CDR3 extends over 14 amino acids. V shed 2 bases and J shed 3 bases, with 8 bases lying between them. CDR3 sequence (DNA): TGTGCCAGCAGTTTAAGGCAGAACAATCAGCCCCAGCATTTT. It translates to CASSLRQNNQPQHF.

In its sample, this clonotype was seen a few times. V and J are TRBV5-5 and TRBJ2-1, with D unclear. The CDR3 runs 16 residues. Trimming removed 4 bases at V and 0 bases at J, with 14 bases between. Per the germline V gene, CDR1 is SGHKS and CDR2 is YYEKEE (reference sequence). CDR3 DNA: TGTGCCAGCAGCCTTCTCCTACAGAGCTCCTACAATGAGCAGTTCTTC. This gives the protein CASSLLLQSSYNEQFF.

The chain combines TRBV7-2 with TRBJ2-7; D possibly corresponds to TRBD1 (5 bases). The CDR3 has 13 amino acids. CDR1 is SGHTA and CDR2 is FQGNSA in the germline V gene. Trimming left V 5 bases short and J 5 bases short, with 13 bases between. CDR3 amino acids: CASSKQVENEQYV. In nucleotides, the CDR3 is TGTGCCAGCAGCAAACAGGTTGAGAACGAGCAGTACGTC.

The chain links TRBV4-1 to TRBJ1-6; D is perhaps TRBD1 (6 bases). The CDR3 has 17 amino acids. Trimming shortened V by 4 bases and J by 5 bases, and 18 bases separated the two germline ends. The germline gives CDR1 MGHRA, CDR2 YSYEKL. CDR3 sequence reads: CASSRRGEGGNNSPLHF. The DNA for the CDR3 is TGCGCCAGCAGCCGAAGGGGGGAGGGGGGAAATAATTCACCCCTCCACTTT.

This chain joins TRBV20-1 and TRBJ2-2, with a tentative D call TRBD2 (6 bases). Per the germline V gene, CDR1 is DFQATT and CDR2 is SNEGSKA (reference sequence). The CDR3 has 14 amino acids. V lost 0 bases, J lost 3 bases, and 8 bases lay in between. CDR3 loop: CSAREPGDTGELFF. CDR3 in DNA: TGCAGTGCTAGAGAGCCGGGGGACACCGGGGAGCTGTTTTTT.

The gene calls are TRBV5-8 and TRBJ1-5; D might be TRBD1 (5 bases). CDR3 length: 14 residues. Trimming shortened V by 4 bases and J by 9 bases, and 17 bases separated the two germline ends. Germline V CDR1 and CDR2: SGHTS, YDEGEE. For the CDR3, the DNA is TGTGCCAGCAGCCCCGGGCCCGGGGCCCGGCCCCAGCATTTT. Protein: CASSPGPGARPQHF.

The table lists this clonotype with a few counts. CDR3 nucleotide sequence: TGCGCCAGCAGCCAAGATCCTGGGACAGAGATGAACACTGAAGCTTTCTTT. It yields the protein CASSQDPGTEMNTEAFF. The genes are TRBV4-1 and TRBJ1-1; 7 nucleotides agree with TRBD1. V lost 0 bases, J lost 0 bases, and 7 bases stayed unmatched. Germline lookup yields CDR1 MGHRA and CDR2 YSYEKL. This CDR3 is 17 amino acids long.

CDR3 bases: TGTGCCAGCAGCTCGGGACAGTTCTATGGCTACACCTTC. The encoded protein is CASSSGQFYGYTF. This chain connects TRBV7-2 to TRBJ1-2; 7 nucleotides agree with TRBD1. The CDR3 sequence is 13 residues long. The germline V gene has CDR1 SGHTA and CDR2 FQGNSA. The J segment lost 4 bases and the V segment lost 4 bases, leaving 3 bases of the junction unmatched.